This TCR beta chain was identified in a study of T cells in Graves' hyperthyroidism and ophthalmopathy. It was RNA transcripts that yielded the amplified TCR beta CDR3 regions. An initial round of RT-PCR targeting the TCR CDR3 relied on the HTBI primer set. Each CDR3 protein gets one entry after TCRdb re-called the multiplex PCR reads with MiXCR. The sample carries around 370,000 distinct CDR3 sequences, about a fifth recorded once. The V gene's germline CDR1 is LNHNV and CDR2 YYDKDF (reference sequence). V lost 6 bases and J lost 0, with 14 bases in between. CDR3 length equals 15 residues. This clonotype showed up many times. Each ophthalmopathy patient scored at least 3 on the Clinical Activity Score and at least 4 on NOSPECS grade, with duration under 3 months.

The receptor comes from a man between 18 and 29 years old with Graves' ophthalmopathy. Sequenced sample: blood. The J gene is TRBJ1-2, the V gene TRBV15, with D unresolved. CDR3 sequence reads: CATSTPGQSNYGYTF. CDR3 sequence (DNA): TGTGCCACCAGTACCCCGGGTCAGTCTAACTATGGCTACACCTTC. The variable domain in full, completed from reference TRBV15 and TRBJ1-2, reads DAMVIQNPRYQVTQFGKPVTLSCSQTLNHNVMYWYQQKSSQAPKLLFHYYDKDFNNEADTPDNFQSRRPNTSFCFLDIRSPGLGDTAMYLCATSTPGQSNYGYTFGSGTRLTVV.